Following are 22 T cell receptor beta chains from one sample sequenced in a study of PD-1 blockade in classical Hodgkin lymphoma. The repertoire was sequenced with immunoSEQ multiplex PCR; TCRdb's copy has only in-frame clones and lacks some. The sample records 10,000 to 15,000 clones, about four fifths being singletons. All patients experienced relapse after autologous stem cell transplantation, and brentuximab vedotin exposure was variable. This sample comprised peripheral blood mononuclear cells (PBMCs), obtained at baseline. Receptor source: a human donor with classical Hodgkin lymphoma.

The chain recombines TRBV4-3 with TRBJ2-5, with 8 positions matching TRBD2. The germline CDR1 and CDR2 sequences are LGHNA and YSLEER. V dropped 4 bases and J dropped 2; count of bases not matched to a gene: 6. The length of the CDR3 is 15 residues. The CDR3 DNA reads as TGCGCCAGCAGCCCTGGGACTAGTGGGCAAGAGACCCAGTACTTC. Its protein product is CASSPGTSGQETQYF.

This clone was seen once. The genes are TRBV19 and TRBJ1-5, with TRBD1 matching over 8 bases. The V segment lost 3 bases and the J segment 7 bases; nucleotides outside the gene matches: 8. This CDR3 spans 15 amino acids. CDR1 is LNHDA and CDR2 is SQIVND in the germline V gene (reference sequence). The CDR3 DNA reads as TGTGCCAGTAGTATCAACGGACAGGGAAGGCAGCCCCAGCATTTT. Its translation: CASSINGQGRQPQHF.

The chain has TRBV6-7 and TRBJ2-7, with unresolved D. TRBV6-7 is an ORF, and what it does is uncertain. CDR3 length: 14 amino acids. Trimming stripped 2 bases from V and 2 bases from J, with 10 bases between. In nucleotides, the CDR3 is TGTGCCAGCAGTTACAATGGCAAGACCTACGAGCAGTACTTC. Encoded protein: CASSYNGKTYEQYF.

This sequence joins TRBV2 and TRBJ2-1; perhaps TRBD1 as D (5 bases). This CDR3 contains 13 residues. Germline lookup yields CDR1 SNHLY and CDR2 FYNNEI. The V end lost 7 bases, the J end lost 0 bases, and 7 bases lay between the germline ends. The CDR3 DNA follows: TGTGCCAGCATCAGGGACTCCTACAATGAGCAGTTCTTC. It encodes CASIRDSYNEQFF.

The rearrangement links TRBV15 to TRBJ1-2; tentative D call: TRBD1 (5 bases). CDR1 is LNHNV and CDR2 is YYDKDF in the germline V gene (reference sequence). The V end lost 0 bases, the J end lost 6 bases, and 14 bases lay between the germline ends. There are 15 residues in the CDR3. For the CDR3, the DNA is TGTGCCACCAGCAGAGATCCTCGGGGGGTCGATGGCTACACCTTC. It specifies CATSRDPRGVDGYTF.

V is TRBV28 and J is TRBJ2-1; 8 nucleotides agree with TRBD2. Germline values: CDR1 MDHEN, CDR2 SYDVKM. The ends lost 10 bases at V and 6 bases at J; junction bases unmatched: 8. This CDR3 has 13 residues. CDR3 DNA: TGTGCCACCGTTTCCAGCGGGGGCAATGAGCAGTTCTTC. Its translation is CATVSSGGNEQFF.

The CDR3, as DNA: TGCAGCGGGGGACAGGCCTACGAGCAGTACTTC. Protein product: CSGGQAYEQYF. The rearrangement joins TRBV29-1 to TRBJ2-7; 8 nucleotides line up with TRBD1. The CDR3 is 11 residues long. J was trimmed by 2 bases and V by 7 bases; bases with no gene match: 1. From germline, CDR1 is SQVTM and CDR2 ANQGSEA.

CDR3 protein: CASSHGHLPNTEAFF. The CDR3 DNA is TGCGCCAGCAGCCATGGACATCTCCCCAACACTGAAGCTTTCTTT. The gene calls are TRBV4-3 and TRBJ1-1, with D tentatively TRBD1 (5 bases). The CDR3 length is 15 residues. Trimming took off 3 bases at V and 2 bases at J, with 13 bases between the two ends. Germline V lookup: CDR1 LGHNA, CDR2 YSLEER.

This rearrangement joins TRBV28 to TRBJ1-2; 7 bases are shared with TRBD1. The CDR3 spans 14 residues. V was clipped by 7 bases and J by 2 bases; unmatched bases: 7. Germline-derived CDR1 and CDR2 are MDHEN and SYDVKM. The CDR3 protein is CASTTPGQNYGYTF. DNA for the CDR3: TGTGCCAGCACCACACCGGGACAGAACTATGGCTACACCTTC.

This clone was found a few times. The rearrangement links TRBV7-9 to TRBJ1-5, with unresolved D. Germline V gene sequence: CDR1 SEHNR, CDR2 FQNEAQ (reference sequence). V gave up 0 bases and J gave up 7 bases, with 7 bases separating them. CDR3 length equals 13 residues. In DNA, the CDR3 is TGTGCCAGCAGCTTAGCGAGGGAGCAGCCCCAGCATTTT. Translating it yields CASSLAREQPQHF.

This clone is medium-sized (0.01 to 0.1%). V gene TRBV5-1 combines with J gene TRBJ2-7, with D possibly matching TRBD1 (5 bases). Trimming left V 3 bases short and J 6 bases short, with 16 bases between. CDR1 is SGHRS and CDR2 is YFSETQ in the germline V gene. This CDR3 region has 14 residues. The CDR3 nucleotides are TGCGCCAGCAGCTGGTCTCAGGGTCCCATCGAGCAGTACTTC. It translates to CASSWSQGPIEQYF.

The chain joins TRBV10-3 to TRBJ2-2; D remains ambiguous. Trimming cost V 8 bases and J 2 bases, with 12 bases left between them. This CDR3 spans 14 amino acids. Germline CDR1 ENHRY, CDR2 SYGVKD. CDR3 nucleotides: TGTGCCATCGGCGGCCGGACCAACACCGGGGAGCTGTTTTTT. Its translation is CAIGGRTNTGELFF.

The chain employs TRBV5-1 and TRBJ1-2; TRBD1 might be the D (6 bases). V lost 4 bases and J 8 bases, leaving 15 bases between the germline ends. This CDR3 spans 13 amino acids. Germline loops: CDR1 SGHRS, CDR2 YFSETQ. As DNA, the CDR3 is TGCGCCAGCAGCCGACTGGGGGGGCTAGGCTACACCTTC. It codes for CASSRLGGLGYTF.

Remarks on this clone: One end of the junction fails to match germline, which may point to a read error. The sample holds other DNA sequences that translate to the same CDR3. The genes are TRBV9 and TRBJ2-2; no clear D. Germline V gene data show CDR1 as SGDLS and CDR2 as YYNGEE. CDR3 length: 15 amino acids. The CDR3 coding sequence is TGCGCCAGCAGCTCACTCATGTGGAACACCGGGGAGCTGTTTTTT. Residues: CASSSLMWNTGELFF.

The V gene is TRBV5-1, the J gene TRBJ2-3, with unresolved D. CDR1 and CDR2 (germline): SGHRS, YFSETQ. This CDR3 comprises 12 residues. The V gene lost 5 bases and the J gene lost 6 bases, with 10 bases spanning the gap. The CDR3, as DNA: TGCGCCAGCAGGAGCAGTGGGGATACGCAGTATTTT. Translated, it gives CASRSSGDTQYF.

This clone was found a few times. The chain links TRBV6-5 to TRBJ2-1; tentative D call: TRBD2 (6 bases). The CDR3 has 14 amino acids. Trimming cost V 2 bases and J 3 bases, with 8 bases left between them. Germline assignment: CDR1 MNHEY and CDR2 SVGAGI. In nucleotides, the CDR3 is TGTGCCAGCAGTTACATGGGAGGCTACAATGAGCAGTTCTTC. This translates into CASSYMGGYNEQFF.

The chain recombines TRBV6-1 with TRBJ2-2, with D possibly being TRBD2 (6 bases). V was trimmed by 5 bases and J by 7 bases, leaving 14 bases between them. Germline CDR1 MNHNS, CDR2 SASEGT. This CDR3 contains 14 residues. CDR3 DNA: TGTGCCAGCAGTACCCTTGGGGGGAGCGGGGAGCTGTTTTTT. This translates into CASSTLGGSGELFF.

The V gene is TRBV5-5, the J gene TRBJ1-2; D unresolved. The germline gives CDR1 SGHKS, CDR2 YYEKEE (reference sequence). The CDR3 has 16 residues. V was clipped by 2 bases and J by 8 bases, with 22 bases between them. The DNA for the CDR3 is TGTGCCAGCAGCTTCTTAAACAGCTTAACTGAGGCGGGCTACACCTTC. It is translated as CASSFLNSLTEAGYTF.

The CDR3 protein is CASSNGQWSSPLHF. For the CDR3, the DNA is TGTGCCAGTAGTAACGGCCAGTGGAGTTCACCCCTCCACTTT. The chain joins TRBV19 to TRBJ1-6; D not resolved. This CDR3 is built from 14 residues. CDR1 is LNHDA, CDR2 SQIVND, per germline (reference sequence). The V end lost 4 bases, the J end lost 9 bases, and 13 bases lay between the germline ends.

This chain joins TRBV18 and TRBJ2-1, with 14 bases lining up with TRBD2. The CDR3 has 16 amino acids. The V segment lost 3 bases and the J segment 9 bases; nucleotides outside the gene matches: 7. Germline V lookup: CDR1 KGHSH, CDR2 LQKENI. CDR3 region: CASSPQTSGGAFEQFF. The DNA for the CDR3 is TGTGCCAGCTCACCGCAGACTAGCGGGGGGGCGTTTGAGCAGTTCTTC.

The V gene is TRBV7-2, the J gene TRBJ1-1; maybe TRBD1 (5 bases). From germline, CDR1 is SGHTA and CDR2 FQGNSA. The CDR3 totals 14 residues. Trimming took 7 bases from V and 8 from J, leaving 20 bases between them. CDR3 DNA: TGTGCCAGCACCCAAGGTTCGGGGACGGGGGAAGCTTTCTTT. This codes for CASTQGSGTGEAFF.

The chain employs TRBV9 and TRBJ2-7; D possibly matches TRBD1 or TRBD2 (5 bases each). Germline lookup yields CDR1 SGDLS and CDR2 YYNGEE. The length of the CDR3 is 14 residues. V gave up 1 base and J gave up 1 base, with 9 bases separating them. The CDR3 reads CASSVRDGSYEQYF. In DNA, the CDR3 is TGTGCCAGCAGCGTAAGGGACGGATCCTACGAGCAGTACTTC.